The 17 T cell receptor beta chains below come from one sample, sequenced in a study of CD8+CD57+ T cells in acquired aplastic anemia. Genomic DNA provided the template from which TCR beta VDJ and CDR3 profiles were obtained. From the reads, TCRdb called clonotypes with MiXCR, one entry per CDR3 protein. The sample lists roughly 200,000 distinct CDR3 sequences; roughly 55% were seen once. The source material was sorted CD4+, CD8+, or CD8+CD57+ T cells (not recorded which) from PBMCs. The receptors derive from a human donor in good health.

The chain employs TRBV9 and TRBJ2-7, with unresolved D. From germline, CDR1 is SGDLS and CDR2 YYNGEE. Trimming pared 3 bases from V and 5 bases from J, leaving 9 bases between. There are 12 residues in the CDR3. The CDR3 DNA reads TGTGCCAGCAGCGGGGGAACCCACGAGCAGTACTTC. This codes for CASSGGTHEQYF.

This clonotype has a count of ten or more. For the CDR3, the DNA is TGTGCCAGCAGCCCGGGCCCTAGCGGTCACTACAATGAGCAGTTCTTC. It specifies CASSPGPSGHYNEQFF. The chain joins TRBV3-1 to TRBJ2-1, with 7 bases lining up with TRBD2. The V gene's germline CDR1 is LGHDT and CDR2 YNNKEL (reference sequence). V lost 4 bases to trimming and J lost 3 bases; unmatched junction nucleotides: 9. The CDR3 is 16 amino acids.

V is TRBV7-2 and J is TRBJ1-2; a weak D match, TRBD1 (6 bases). CDR1 is SGHTA, CDR2 FQGNSA, per germline. This CDR3 spans 15 amino acids. The ends were cut back, 5 bases at V and 7 bases at J, with 20 bases in the middle. In DNA, the CDR3 is TGTGCCAGCAGCGGGACTAGCGGGGGGGCAGCTGGCTACACCTTC. Translation: CASSGTSGGAAGYTF.

This chain joins TRBV7-2 and TRBJ2-3, with D possibly matching TRBD1 (5 bases). The V and J ends lost 1 base and 5 bases respectively, with 10 bases between them. CDR3 length: 14 amino acids. Per germline, CDR1 SGHTA and CDR2 FQGNSA. The CDR3 protein is CASSLEWGRDTQYF. In nucleotides, the CDR3 is TGTGCCAGCAGCTTAGAGTGGGGCCGAGATACGCAGTATTTT.

The chain has TRBV24-1 and TRBJ2-3; a weak D match, TRBD2 (6 bases). Trimming stripped 8 bases from V and 3 bases from J, with 11 bases between. Germline-derived CDR1 and CDR2 are KGHDR and SFDVKD. This CDR3 has 13 amino acids. For the CDR3, the DNA is TGTGCCACCATGGGGGACTTAACAGATACGCAGTATTTT. It translates to CATMGDLTDTQYF.

The chain employs TRBV12-3 or TRBV12-4 and TRBJ2-7; D is unclear. The V end was cut by 1 base, the J end by 2 bases, with 12 bases between. The CDR3 extends over 15 amino acids. CDR3 in amino acids: CASSLDRKFTYEQYF. In DNA, the CDR3 is TGTGCCAGCAGTTTAGACCGTAAGTTCACCTACGAGCAGTACTTC.

At least ten counts were recorded for this clonotype. CDR3 nucleotide sequence: TGTGCCACCAGCAGAGTAGTTTCAATGGATCAGTTCTTC. It specifies CATSRVVSMDQFF. This chain connects TRBV15 to TRBJ2-1; D unresolved. This CDR3 comprises 13 residues. Germline V lookup: CDR1 LNHNV, CDR2 YYDKDF (reference sequence). V lost 1 base and J 13 bases, leaving 14 bases between the germline ends.

The chain combines TRBV6-5 with TRBJ1-1; D is undetermined. The CDR3 has 15 amino acids. Germline V gives CDR1 MNHEY, CDR2 SVGAGI. The germline V and J ends were trimmed by 0 bases and 7 bases, with 15 bases remaining between them. CDR3 nucleotides: TGTGCCAGCAGTTACTCCCCCGTGCCTGCCGGTGAAGCTTTCTTT. Translation: CASSYSPVPAGEAFF.

This clonotype is a singleton in its sample. The junction departs from germline at one end; a sequencing error may be responsible. This rearrangement joins TRBV5-8 to TRBJ1-1; weak D call: TRBD1 (6 bases). Germline values: CDR1 SGHTS, CDR2 YDEGEE. The CDR3 extends over 16 amino acids. In DNA, the CDR3 is TGCGCCAGCAGCCAAGATTTTGGCAGGGGGAACACTGAAGCTTTCTTT. Amino acid sequence: CASSQDFGRGNTEAFF.

The chain couples TRBV2 to TRBJ2-1; 11 bases are a match to TRBD2. Germline lookup yields CDR1 SNHLY and CDR2 FYNNEI. V was clipped by 2 bases and J by 6 bases; unmatched bases: 3. The CDR3 length is 15 residues. CDR3: CASSELGLAANEQFF. The CDR3 nucleotides are TGTGCCAGCAGTGAACTGGGACTAGCGGCCAATGAGCAGTTCTTC.

The CDR3 DNA reads as TGTGCCAGCAGCTTACACGGGAGGGAGGGCGAGCAGTTCTTC. This sequence encodes CASSLHGREGEQFF. The chain employs TRBV9 and TRBJ2-1, with TRBD2 matching over 8 bases. The CDR3 sequence is 14 residues long. V lost 4 bases and J lost 10; bases outside the gene matches: 10. Germline V gene sequence: CDR1 SGDLS, CDR2 YYNGEE.

The table lists this clonotype with many counts. The rearrangement uses TRBV27 and TRBJ1-2; no firm D call. Germline-derived CDR1 and CDR2 are MNHEY and SMNVEV (reference sequence). V was clipped by 6 bases and J by 6 bases, with 14 bases between them. The CDR3 covers 13 residues. The CDR3 bases are TGTGCCAGCAGCGATATCGTAGGAAATGGCTACACCTTC. It encodes CASSDIVGNGYTF.

The chain carries TRBV7-8 and TRBJ2-3; D is unclear. The CDR3 is made up of 16 amino acids. The germline CDR1 and CDR2 sequences are SGHVS and FQNEAQ. V was clipped by 7 bases and J by 4 bases, with 21 bases between them. The CDR3 spells CASTPTRPTQADTQYF. CDR3 nucleotides: TGTGCCAGCACCCCAACGCGGCCTACTCAGGCAGATACGCAGTATTTT.

This chain links TRBV29-1 with TRBJ2-7, with 8 nucleotides matching TRBD2. The V and J ends lost 5 bases and 2 bases, in that order; junction bases with no gene match: 11. Looked up from germline, CDR1 is SQVTM and CDR2 is ANQGSEA. The CDR3 has 15 amino acids. The chain's CDR3 is CSVRPYTGGPYEQYF. The CDR3 DNA reads TGCAGCGTTCGGCCCTACACGGGAGGGCCCTACGAGCAGTACTTC.

CDR3 sequence (DNA): TGTGCCACCAGCGGTCCATCGGGGGGGGCCTCCGAGCAGTACTTC. The encoded protein is CATSGPSGGASEQYF. The V gene is TRBV15, the J gene TRBJ2-7, with 8 bases that match TRBD2. The CDR3 is 15 amino acids. J gave up 6 bases and V 5 bases, and 12 bases lay outside the gene matches. CDR1 and CDR2 from the germline V gene are LNHNV and YYDKDF (reference sequence). Based on the CDR3 plus reference TRBV15 and TRBJ2-7, the full variable domain is DAMVIQNPRYQVTQFGKPVTLSCSQTLNHNVMYWYQQKSSQAPKLLFHYYDKDFNNEADTPDNFQSRRPNTSFCFLDIRSPGLGDTAMYLCATSGPSGGASEQYFGPGTRLTVT.

The J gene is TRBJ2-5, the V gene TRBV7-9; D is possibly TRBD1 (6 bases). V was trimmed by 11 bases and J by 4 bases, leaving 26 bases between them. CDR1 and CDR2 from the germline V gene are SEHNR and FQNEAQ (reference sequence). The length of the CDR3 is 16 residues. CDR3 in amino acids: CAGGPGVPGRRETQYF. CDR3 sequence (DNA): TGTGCCGGGGGCCCAGGGGTTCCGGGGCGTCGAGAGACCCAGTACTTC. Full variable domain (missing parts from reference TRBV7-9 and TRBJ2-5): DTGVSQNPRHKITKRGQNVTFRCDPISEHNRLYWYRQTLGQGPEFLTYFQNEAQLEKSRLLSDRFSAERPKGSFSTLEIQRTEQGDSAMYLCAGGPGVPGRRETQYFGPGTRLLVL.

V and J are TRBV20-1 and TRBJ2-7; 8 nucleotides line up with TRBD1. Germline V gene data show CDR1 as DFQATT and CDR2 as SNEGSKA (reference sequence). The CDR3 runs 14 residues. After removal of 5 bases from V and 3 bases from J, the junction contained 9 bases not matched to a gene. This CDR3 reads CSAREGTGVYEQYF. The DNA of the CDR3 is TGCAGTGCTCGCGAAGGGACAGGCGTCTACGAGCAGTACTTC.